This T cell receptor beta chain originates from a study of response to subunit inactivated influenza vaccine. General study findings and limits: Few additional T cells are recruited per seasonal influenza vaccination, authors suggested.

Remarks on this clonotype: Antigen specificity is unknown.

V lost 0 bases and J lost 2; bases outside the gene matches: 4. The CDR3 runs 17 residues. The germline gives CDR1 MNHEY, CDR2 SMNVEV (reference sequence). One entry per CDR3 protein results from TCRdb running MiXCR on the RT-PCR reads. Of about 610,000 distinct CDR3 sequences in the sample, 14% were seen once. The receptor was derived from a man aged 50 or older who received an inactivated influenza vaccine. Sequenced material: PBMCs from blood, taken 11 to 12 days after vaccination. V gene TRBV27 combines with J gene TRBJ2-6, with 7 bases identical to TRBD2. The chain's CDR3 is CASSLSRAGAGANVLTF. The CDR3 DNA is TGTGCCAGCAGTTTATCGAGGGCGGGGGCTGGGGCCAACGTCCTGACTTTC.